This record looks at one TCR beta chain sequence and its context. Germline CDR1 is LGHNT and CDR2 is FRNRAP. The CDR3 length is 13 residues. V was clipped by 8 bases and J by 3 bases, with 12 bases between them. This sample was taken from a study of CD8 T cells in Susac syndrome. Sequencing of TCR beta, carried out with a high-throughput approach, was applied to CD8+ and CD4+ T cells from the blood. FACS was used to enrich TEMRA cells, whereas the CD8+ and CD4+ T cells were obtained by negative isolation. It was with random hexamers that roughly 0.45 to 1 ug RNA was reverse transcribed. TCRdb used MiXCR to reprocess the immunoSEQ multiplex PCR reads, holding one entry per CDR3 protein. The sample records 150,000 or so distinct CDR3 sequences, roughly 94% being singletons.

The chain is built from TRBV12-5 and TRBJ2-3; tentatively, D is TRBD2 (5 bases). The source material was CD4+ T cells from PBMCs. This clonotype was sampled from a human donor with Susac syndrome. The CDR3 DNA sequence: TGTGCTAGTCGGGATTGGGCTACAGATACGCAGTATTTT. Protein sequence: CASRDWATDTQYF.